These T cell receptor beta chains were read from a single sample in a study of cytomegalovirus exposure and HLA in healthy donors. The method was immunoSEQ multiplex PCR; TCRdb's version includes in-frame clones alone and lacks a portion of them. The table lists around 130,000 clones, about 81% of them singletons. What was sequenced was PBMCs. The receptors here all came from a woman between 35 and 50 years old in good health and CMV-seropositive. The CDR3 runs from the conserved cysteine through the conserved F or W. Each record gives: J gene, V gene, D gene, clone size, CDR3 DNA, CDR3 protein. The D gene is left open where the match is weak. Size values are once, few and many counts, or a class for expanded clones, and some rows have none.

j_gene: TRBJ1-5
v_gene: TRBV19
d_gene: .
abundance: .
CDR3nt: TGTGCCAGTAGTCTAATTCTCGGGTGGGGCGATCAGCCCCAGCATTTT
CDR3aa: CASSLILGWGDQPQHF

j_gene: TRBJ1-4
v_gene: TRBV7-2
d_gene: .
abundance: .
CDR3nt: TGTGCCAGCAGCCGCCAGTTCGGGATGACTAATGAAAAACTGTTTTTT
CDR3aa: CASSRQFGMTNEKLFF

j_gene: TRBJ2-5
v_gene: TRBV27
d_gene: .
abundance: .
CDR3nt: TGTGCCAGCAGTCTCAGGGGGGAAGAGACCCAGTACTTC
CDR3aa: CASSLRGEETQYF

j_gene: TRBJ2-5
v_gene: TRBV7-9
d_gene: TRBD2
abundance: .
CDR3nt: TGTGCCAGCAGACTCGGACTAGCGGTCCAAGAGACCCAGTACTTC
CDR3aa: CASRLGLAVQETQYF

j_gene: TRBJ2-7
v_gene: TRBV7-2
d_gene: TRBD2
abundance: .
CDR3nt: TGTGCCAGCAGGAATAGCGGGGGGCCCCAGGGCGAGCAGTACTTC
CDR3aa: CASRNSGGPQGEQYF

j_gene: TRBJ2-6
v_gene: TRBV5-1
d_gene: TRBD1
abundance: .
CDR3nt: TGCGCCAGCAGCCTGGGGACAGCCTCTGGGGCCAACGTCCTGACTTTC
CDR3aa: CASSLGTASGANVLTF

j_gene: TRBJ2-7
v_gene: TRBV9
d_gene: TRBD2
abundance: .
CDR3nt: TGTGCCAGCAGCGTAGCGGGGGGGGTGGGGTATGAGCAGTACTTC
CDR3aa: CASSVAGGVGYEQYF

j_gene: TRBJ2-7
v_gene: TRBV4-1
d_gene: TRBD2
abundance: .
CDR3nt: TGCGCCAGCAGCCAACAACTAGCGGGGGCTTACGAGCAGTACTTC
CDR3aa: CASSQQLAGAYEQYF

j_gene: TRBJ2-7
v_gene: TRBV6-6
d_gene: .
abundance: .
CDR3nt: TGTGCCAGCAGGCCCCAAGGATCTAGGTACGAGCAGTACTTC
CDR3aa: CASRPQGSRYEQYF

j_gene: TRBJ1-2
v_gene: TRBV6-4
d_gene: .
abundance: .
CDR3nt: TGTGCCAGCAGAATCGACAGGTTCTTCTGCGGCTACACCTTC
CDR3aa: CASRIDRFFCGYTF

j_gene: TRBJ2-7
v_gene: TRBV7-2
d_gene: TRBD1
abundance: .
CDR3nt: TGTGCCAGCGGCGTTGGGACAGCCTACGAGCAGTACTTC
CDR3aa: CASGVGTAYEQYF

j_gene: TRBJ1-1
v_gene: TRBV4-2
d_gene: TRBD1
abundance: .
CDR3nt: TGTGCCAGCACCCCGGGGGACAGGGAGGGTAACACTGAAGCTTTCTTT
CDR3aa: CASTPGDREGNTEAFF

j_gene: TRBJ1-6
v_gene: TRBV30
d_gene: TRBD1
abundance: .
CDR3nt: TGTGCCTGGAGTGCAGGGACAGGGGGCCTTAATTCACCCCTCCACTTT
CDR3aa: CAWSAGTGGLNSPLHF

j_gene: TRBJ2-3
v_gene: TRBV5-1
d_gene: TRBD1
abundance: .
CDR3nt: TGCGCCAGCAGCGGGACAGTCGGTACAGATACGCAGTATTTT
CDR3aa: CASSGTVGTDTQYF

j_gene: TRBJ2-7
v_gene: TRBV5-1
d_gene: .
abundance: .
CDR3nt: TGCGCCAGTAAGGGTACGGGAATCTACGAGCAGTACTTC
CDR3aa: CASKGTGIYEQYF

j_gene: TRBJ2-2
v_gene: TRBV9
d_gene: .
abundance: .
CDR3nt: TGTGCCAGCAGCGGGCTGAACACCGGGGAGCTGTTTTTT
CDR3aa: CASSGLNTGELFF

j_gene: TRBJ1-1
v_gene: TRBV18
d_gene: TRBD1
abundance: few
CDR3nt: TGTGCCAGCTCACCCACCGGGACAGGGGGGACTGAAGCTTTCTTT
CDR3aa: CASSPTGTGGTEAFF

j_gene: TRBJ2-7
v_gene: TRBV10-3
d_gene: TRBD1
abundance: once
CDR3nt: TGTGCCATCAGTGCACAGGGGTCCTACGAGCAGTACTTC
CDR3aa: CAISAQGSYEQYF

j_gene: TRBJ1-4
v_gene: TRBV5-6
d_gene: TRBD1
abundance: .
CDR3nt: TGTGCCAGCAGCTTTTATCGCGGACAGGGGGATGAAAAACTGTTTTTT
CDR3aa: CASSFYRGQGDEKLFF

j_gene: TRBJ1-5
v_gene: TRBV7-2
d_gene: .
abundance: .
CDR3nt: TGTGCCAGCAGCTTCCCCCCGAATCAGCCCCAGCATTTT
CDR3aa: CASSFPPNQPQHF

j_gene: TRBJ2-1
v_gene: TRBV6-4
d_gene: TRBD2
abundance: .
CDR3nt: TGTGCCAGCAGTGACGAGGCTAGCGGGAGAAAAGGGCAGTTCTTC
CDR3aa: CASSDEASGRKGQFF

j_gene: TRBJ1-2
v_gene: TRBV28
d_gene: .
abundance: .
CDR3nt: TGTGCCAGCAGTGTACAACATAACTATGGCTACACCTTC
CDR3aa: CASSVQHNYGYTF

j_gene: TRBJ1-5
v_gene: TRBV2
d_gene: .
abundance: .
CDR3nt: TGTGCTAGCAGCCCTAAGGAGGTGAGTCAGCCCCAGCATTTT
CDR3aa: CASSPKEVSQPQHF

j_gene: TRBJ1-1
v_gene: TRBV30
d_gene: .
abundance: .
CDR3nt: TGTGCCTGGAGCCCCGGACAGACAATGAACACTGAAGCTTTCTTT
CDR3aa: CAWSPGQTMNTEAFF

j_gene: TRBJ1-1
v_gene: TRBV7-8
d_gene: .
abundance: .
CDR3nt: TGTGCCAGCAGCTTTCGCGGCACACAGAACACTGAAGCTTTCTTT
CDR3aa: CASSFRGTQNTEAFF

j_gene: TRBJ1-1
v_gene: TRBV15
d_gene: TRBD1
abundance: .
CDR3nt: TGTGCCACCAGCAGAGGACAGGGGCGGACTGAAGCTTTCTTT
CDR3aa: CATSRGQGRTEAFF

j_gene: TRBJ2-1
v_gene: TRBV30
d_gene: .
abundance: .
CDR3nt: TGTGCCTGGAGTGTACGTAGCGAGGGAAAGCAGTTCTTC
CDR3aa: CAWSVRSEGKQFF

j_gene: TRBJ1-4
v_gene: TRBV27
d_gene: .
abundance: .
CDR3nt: TGTGCCAGCAGCCCGCCGGGGGAGAGTGAAAAACTGTTTTTT
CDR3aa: CASSPPGESEKLFF

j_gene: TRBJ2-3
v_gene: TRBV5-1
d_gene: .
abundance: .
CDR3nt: TGCGCCAGCAGCTGGGCAGGGGAATCTAGCACAGATACGCAGTATTTT
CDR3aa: CASSWAGESSTDTQYF

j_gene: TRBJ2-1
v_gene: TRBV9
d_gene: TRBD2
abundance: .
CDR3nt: TGTGCCAGCAGCGTAGCACTAGCGGGAGTAAAAGAGCAGTTCTTC
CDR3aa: CASSVALAGVKEQFF